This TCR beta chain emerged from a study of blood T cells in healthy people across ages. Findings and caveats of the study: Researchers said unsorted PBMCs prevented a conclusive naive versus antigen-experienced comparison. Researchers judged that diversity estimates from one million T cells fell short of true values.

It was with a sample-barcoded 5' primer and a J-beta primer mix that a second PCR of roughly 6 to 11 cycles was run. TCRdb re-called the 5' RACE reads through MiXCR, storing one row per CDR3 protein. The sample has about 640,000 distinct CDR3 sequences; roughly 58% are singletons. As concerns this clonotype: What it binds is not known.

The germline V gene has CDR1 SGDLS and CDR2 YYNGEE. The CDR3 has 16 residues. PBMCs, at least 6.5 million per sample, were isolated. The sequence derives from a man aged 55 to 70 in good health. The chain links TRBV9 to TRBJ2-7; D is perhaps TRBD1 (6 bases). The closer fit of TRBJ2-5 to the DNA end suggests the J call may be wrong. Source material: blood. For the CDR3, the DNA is TGTGCCAGCAGCGTAGGAGTTGGCAGGGGCCCGGAGACCCAGTACTTC. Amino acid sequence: CASSVGVGRGPETQYF.